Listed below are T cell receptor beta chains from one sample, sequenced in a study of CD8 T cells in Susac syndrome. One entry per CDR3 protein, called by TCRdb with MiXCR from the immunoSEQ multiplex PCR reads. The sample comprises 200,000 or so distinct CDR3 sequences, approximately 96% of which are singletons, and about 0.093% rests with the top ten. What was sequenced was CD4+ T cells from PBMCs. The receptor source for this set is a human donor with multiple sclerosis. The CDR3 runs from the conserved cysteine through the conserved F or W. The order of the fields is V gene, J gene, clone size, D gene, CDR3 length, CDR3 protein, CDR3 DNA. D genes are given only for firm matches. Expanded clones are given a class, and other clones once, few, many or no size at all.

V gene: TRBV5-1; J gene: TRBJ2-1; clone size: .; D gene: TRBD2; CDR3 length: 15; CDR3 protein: CASSLAGGAYNEQFF; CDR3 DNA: TGCGCCAGCAGCTTGGCCGGGGGGGCCTACAATGAGCAGTTCTTC
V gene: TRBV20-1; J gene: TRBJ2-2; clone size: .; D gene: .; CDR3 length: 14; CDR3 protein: CSAPVGSGAGELFF; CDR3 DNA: TGCAGTGCTCCAGTCGGTTCGGGGGCCGGGGAGCTGTTTTTT
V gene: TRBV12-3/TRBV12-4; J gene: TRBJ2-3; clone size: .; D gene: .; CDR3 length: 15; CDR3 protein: CASRTPRGRTDTQYF; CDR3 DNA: TGTGCCAGCAGAACCCCACGGGGGCGCACAGATACGCAGTATTTT
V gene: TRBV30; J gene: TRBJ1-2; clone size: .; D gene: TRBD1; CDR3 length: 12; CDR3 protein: CAWSADRAGYTF; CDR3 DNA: TGTGCCTGGAGTGCGGACAGGGCAGGCTACACCTTC
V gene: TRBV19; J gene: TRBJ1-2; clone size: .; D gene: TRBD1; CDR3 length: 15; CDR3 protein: CASSITGTGTRGYTF; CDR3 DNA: TGTGCCAGTAGTATTACTGGGACAGGGACGCGGGGCTACACCTTC
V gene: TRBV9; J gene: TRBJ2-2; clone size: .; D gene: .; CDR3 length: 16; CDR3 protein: CASSVVLGANTGELFF; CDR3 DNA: TGTGCCAGCAGCGTAGTTCTAGGGGCGAACACCGGGGAGCTGTTTTTT
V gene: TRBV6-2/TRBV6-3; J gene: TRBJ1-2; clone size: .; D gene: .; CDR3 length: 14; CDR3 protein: CASSYRGGNYGYTF; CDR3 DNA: TGTGCCAGCAGTTACAGGGGCGGAAACTATGGCTACACCTTC
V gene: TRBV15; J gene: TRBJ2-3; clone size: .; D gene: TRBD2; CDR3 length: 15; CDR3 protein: CATSRTGTSADTQYF; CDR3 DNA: TGTGCCACCAGCAGGACCGGGACTAGCGCAGATACGCAGTATTTT
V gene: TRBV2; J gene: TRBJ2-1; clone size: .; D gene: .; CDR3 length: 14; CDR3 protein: CASSEVSSYNEQFF; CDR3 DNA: TGTGCCAGCAGCGAAGTAAGCTCCTACAATGAGCAGTTCTTC
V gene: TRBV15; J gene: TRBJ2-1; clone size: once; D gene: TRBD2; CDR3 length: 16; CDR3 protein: CATSSRLAGDYNEQFF; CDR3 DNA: TGTGCCACCAGCAGCAGACTAGCGGGGGACTACAATGAGCAGTTCTTC
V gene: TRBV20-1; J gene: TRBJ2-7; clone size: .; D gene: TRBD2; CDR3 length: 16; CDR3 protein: CSAVPGLAGEFYEQYF; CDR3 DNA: TGCAGTGCCGTCCCGGGACTAGCGGGGGAATTCTACGAGCAGTACTTC
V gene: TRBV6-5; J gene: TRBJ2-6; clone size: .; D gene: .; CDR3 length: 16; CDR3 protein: CASSYWSGGGANVLTF; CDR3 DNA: TGTGCCAGCAGTTACTGGAGTGGTGGTGGGGCCAACGTCCTGACTTTC
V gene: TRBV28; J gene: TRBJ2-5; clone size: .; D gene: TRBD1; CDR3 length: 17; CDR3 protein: CASSLFSRGRGVFAQYF; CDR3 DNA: TGTGCCAGCAGTTTATTTTCTAGGGGGCGTGGGGTTTTTGCCCAGTACTTC
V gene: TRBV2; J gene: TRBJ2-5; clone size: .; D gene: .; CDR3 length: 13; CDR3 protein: CASSPGWEETQYF; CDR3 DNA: TGTGCCAGCAGTCCAGGGTGGGAGGAGACCCAGTACTTC
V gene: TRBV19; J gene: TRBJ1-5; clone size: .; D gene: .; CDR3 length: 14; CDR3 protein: CASSIAHSNQPQHF; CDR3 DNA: TGTGCCAGTAGTATTGCCCATAGCAATCAGCCCCAGCATTTT
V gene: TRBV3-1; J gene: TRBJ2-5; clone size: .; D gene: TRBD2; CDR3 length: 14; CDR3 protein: CASSQVSGGADCHF; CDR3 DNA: TGTGCCAGCAGCCAAGTTTCGGGGGGGGCCGACTGCCACTTC
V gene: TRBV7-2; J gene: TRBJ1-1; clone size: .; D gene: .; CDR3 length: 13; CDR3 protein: CASSPGGGPQAFF; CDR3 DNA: TGTGCCAGCAGCCCTGGGGGGGGCCCTCAAGCTTTCTTT
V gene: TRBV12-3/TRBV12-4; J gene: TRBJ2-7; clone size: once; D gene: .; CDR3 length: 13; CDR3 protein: CASSLPVSYEQYF; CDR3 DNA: TGTGCCAGCAGTCTACCGGTCTCCTACGAGCAGTACTTC
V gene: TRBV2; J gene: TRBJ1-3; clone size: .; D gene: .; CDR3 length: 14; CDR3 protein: CASSATPYGNTIYF; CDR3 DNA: TGTGCCAGCAGTGCCACCCCCTATGGAAACACCATATATTTT
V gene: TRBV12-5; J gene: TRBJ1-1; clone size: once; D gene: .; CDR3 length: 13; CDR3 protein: CASGLEEGTEAFF; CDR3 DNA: TGTGCTAGTGGTTTGGAGGAGGGGACTGAAGCTTTCTTT
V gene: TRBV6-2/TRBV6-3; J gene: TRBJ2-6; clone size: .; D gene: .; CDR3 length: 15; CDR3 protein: CASSYSIAGANVLTF; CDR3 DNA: TGTGCCAGCAGTTACTCCATAGCCGGGGCCAACGTCCTGACTTTC
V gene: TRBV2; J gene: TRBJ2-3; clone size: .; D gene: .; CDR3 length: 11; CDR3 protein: CASSMTNTQYF; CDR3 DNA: TGTGCCAGCAGTATGACGAACACGCAGTATTTT
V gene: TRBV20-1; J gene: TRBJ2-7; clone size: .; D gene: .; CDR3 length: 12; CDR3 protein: CSVRKNSYEQYF; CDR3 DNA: TGCAGTGTTCGTAAGAACTCCTACGAGCAGTACTTC
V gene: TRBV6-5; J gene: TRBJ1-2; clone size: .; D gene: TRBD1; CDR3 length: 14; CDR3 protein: CASRKTGIGYGYTF; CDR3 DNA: TGTGCCAGCAGGAAGACAGGGATTGGCTATGGCTACACCTTC
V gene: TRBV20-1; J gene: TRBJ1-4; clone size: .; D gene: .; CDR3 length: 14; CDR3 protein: CSARQPQTNEKLFF; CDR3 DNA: TGCAGTGCTAGACAGCCCCAGACTAATGAAAAACTGTTTTTT
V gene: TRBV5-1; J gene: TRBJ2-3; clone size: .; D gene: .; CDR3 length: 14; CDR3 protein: CASSLGVTTDTQYF; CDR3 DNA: TGCGCCAGCAGCTTAGGCGTGACCACAGATACGCAGTATTTT
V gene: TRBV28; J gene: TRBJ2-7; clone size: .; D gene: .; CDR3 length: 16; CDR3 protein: CASSLRIGRGTYEQYF; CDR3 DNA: TGTGCCAGCAGTTTACGCATAGGGAGGGGGACCTACGAGCAGTACTTC
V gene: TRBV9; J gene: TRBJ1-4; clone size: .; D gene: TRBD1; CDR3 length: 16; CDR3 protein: CASSSGQTGTNEKLFF; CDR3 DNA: TGTGCCAGCAGCTCGGGACAGACAGGAACTAATGAAAAACTGTTTTTT
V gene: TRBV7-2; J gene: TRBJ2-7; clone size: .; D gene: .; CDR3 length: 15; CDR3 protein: CASSLRTITYYEQYF; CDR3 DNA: TGTGCCAGCAGCCTGCGGACTATCACCTACTACGAGCAGTACTTC
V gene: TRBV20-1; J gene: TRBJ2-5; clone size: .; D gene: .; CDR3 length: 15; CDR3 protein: CSARGAPPSQETQYF; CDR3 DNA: TGCAGTGCCCGGGGGGCCCCACCCTCGCAAGAGACCCAGTACTTC
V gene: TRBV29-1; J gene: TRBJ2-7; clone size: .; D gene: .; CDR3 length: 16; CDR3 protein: CSVEDRGGSPPYEQYF; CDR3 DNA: TGCAGCGTTGAAGATCGGGGCGGGTCCCCACCCTACGAGCAGTACTTC
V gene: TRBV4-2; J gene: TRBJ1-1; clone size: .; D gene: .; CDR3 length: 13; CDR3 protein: CASSRESVTEAFF; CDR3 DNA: TGTGCCAGCAGCCGGGAGAGCGTCACTGAAGCTTTCTTT
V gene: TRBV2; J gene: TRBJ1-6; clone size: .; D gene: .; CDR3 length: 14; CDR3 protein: CASSAAGADSPLHF; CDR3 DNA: TGTGCCAGCAGTGCCGCGGGGGCTGATTCACCCCTCCACTTT
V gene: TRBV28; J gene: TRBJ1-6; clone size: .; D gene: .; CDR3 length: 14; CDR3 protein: CASSSPGQNSPLHF; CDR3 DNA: TGTGCCAGCAGTTCCCCAGGCCAGAATTCACCCCTCCACTTT
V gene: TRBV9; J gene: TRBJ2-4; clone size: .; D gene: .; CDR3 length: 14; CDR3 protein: CASSLRGFEDIQYF; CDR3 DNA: TGTGCCAGCAGCTTAAGAGGGTTCGAGGACATTCAGTACTTC
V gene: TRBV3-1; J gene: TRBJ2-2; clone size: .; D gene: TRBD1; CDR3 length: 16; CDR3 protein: CASSQAQGAGTGELFF; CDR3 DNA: TGTGCCAGCAGCCAAGCACAGGGGGCCGGCACCGGGGAGCTGTTTTTT
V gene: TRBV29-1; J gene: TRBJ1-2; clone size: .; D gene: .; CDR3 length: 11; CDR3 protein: CSVEAVHGYTF; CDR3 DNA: TGCAGCGTGGAAGCGGTTCACGGCTACACCTTC
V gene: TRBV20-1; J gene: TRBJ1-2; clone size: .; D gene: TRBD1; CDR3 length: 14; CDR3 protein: CSARTQGGARGYTF; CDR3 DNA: TGCAGTGCCAGAACGCAGGGGGGGGCGCGAGGCTACACCTTC
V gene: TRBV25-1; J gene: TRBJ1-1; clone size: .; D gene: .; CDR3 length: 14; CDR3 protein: CASSEGPRGTEAFF; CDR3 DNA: TGTGCCAGCAGTGAAGGACCCAGGGGTACTGAAGCTTTCTTT
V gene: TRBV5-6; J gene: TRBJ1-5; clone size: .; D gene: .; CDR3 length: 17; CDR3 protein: CASSFRGEIGSNQPQHF; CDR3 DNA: TGTGCCAGCAGCTTTAGGGGAGAGATCGGAAGCAATCAGCCCCAGCATTTT
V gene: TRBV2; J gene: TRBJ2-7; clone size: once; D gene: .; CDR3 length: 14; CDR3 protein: CASSVRRITYEQYF; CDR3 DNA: TGTGCCAGCAGTGTACGACGGATTACCTACGAGCAGTACTTC
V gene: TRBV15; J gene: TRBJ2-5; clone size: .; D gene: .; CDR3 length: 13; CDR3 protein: CATSRGGAETQYF; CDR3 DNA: TGTGCCACCAGCAGAGGAGGGGCCGAGACCCAGTACTTC
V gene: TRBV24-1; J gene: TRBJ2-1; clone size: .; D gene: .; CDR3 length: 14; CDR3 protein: CATSDFRPLNEQFF; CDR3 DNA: TGTGCCACCAGTGATTTTCGGCCGCTGAATGAGCAGTTCTTC
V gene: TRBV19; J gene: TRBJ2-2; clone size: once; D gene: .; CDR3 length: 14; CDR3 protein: CASGGWPNTGELFF; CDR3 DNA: TGTGCCAGTGGCGGGTGGCCGAACACCGGGGAGCTGTTTTTT
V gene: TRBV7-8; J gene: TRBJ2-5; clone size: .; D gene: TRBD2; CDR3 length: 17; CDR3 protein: CASSLGFVAGLQETQYF; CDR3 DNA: TGTGCCAGCAGCTTAGGGTTTGTAGCGGGACTGCAAGAGACCCAGTACTTC
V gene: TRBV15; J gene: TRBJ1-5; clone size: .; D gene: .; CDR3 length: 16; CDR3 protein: CATSRAVSGKNQPQHF; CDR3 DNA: TGTGCCACCAGCAGAGCAGTGTCGGGGAAAAATCAGCCCCAGCATTTT
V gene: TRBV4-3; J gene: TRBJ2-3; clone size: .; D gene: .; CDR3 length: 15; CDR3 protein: CASSPDLIGTDTQYF; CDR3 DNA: TGCGCCAGCAGCCCGGACCTGATCGGGACAGATACGCAGTATTTT
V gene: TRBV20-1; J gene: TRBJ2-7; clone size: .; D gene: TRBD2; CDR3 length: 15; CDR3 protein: CSARDPSGRGYEQYF; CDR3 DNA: TGCAGTGCTAGAGACCCTAGCGGGCGAGGATACGAGCAGTACTTC
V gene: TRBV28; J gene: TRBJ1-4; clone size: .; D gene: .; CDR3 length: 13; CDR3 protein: CASRHPSGEKLFF; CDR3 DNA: TGTGCCAGCAGACATCCTTCGGGTGAAAAACTGTTTTTT
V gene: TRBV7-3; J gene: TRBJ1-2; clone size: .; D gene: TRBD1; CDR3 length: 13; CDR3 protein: CASSFAGGDGYTF; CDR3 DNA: TGTGCCAGCAGCTTCGCAGGGGGCGATGGCTACACCTTC
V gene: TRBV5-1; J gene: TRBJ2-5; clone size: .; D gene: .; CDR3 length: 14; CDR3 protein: CASSIGRRSETQYF; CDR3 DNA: TGCGCCAGCAGCATCGGTCGTAGGTCGGAGACCCAGTACTTC
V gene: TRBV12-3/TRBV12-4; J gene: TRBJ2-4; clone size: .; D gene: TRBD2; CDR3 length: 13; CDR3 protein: CASTRSGGNIQYF; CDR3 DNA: TGTGCCAGCACCCGAAGCGGGGGAAACATTCAGTACTTC
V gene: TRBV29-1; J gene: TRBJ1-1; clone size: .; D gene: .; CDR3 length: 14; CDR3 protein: CSVEGGTPNTEAFF; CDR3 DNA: TGCAGCGTTGAAGGGGGGACACCAAACACTGAAGCTTTCTTT
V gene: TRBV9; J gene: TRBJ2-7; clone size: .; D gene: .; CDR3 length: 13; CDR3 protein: CASRQDMSYEQYF; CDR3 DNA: TGTGCCAGCAGACAAGATATGTCCTACGAGCAGTACTTC
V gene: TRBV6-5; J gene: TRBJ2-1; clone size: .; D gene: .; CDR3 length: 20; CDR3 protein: CASSYSGLGLMGTGNNEQFF; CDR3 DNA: TGTGCCAGCAGTTACTCGGGGTTAGGCCTAATGGGTACAGGGAATAATGAGCAGTTCTTC